The entry below describes one T cell receptor (beta chain). This specimen belongs to a study of shared clonotypes between healthy human individuals. Recent vaccinations or acute infections were absent in the healthy HIV-negative adult donors. Authors' data handling: ImmunoSEQ gave junction-only sequences without quality scores, so filtering differed. The protocol was immunoSEQ multiplex PCR, while the TCRdb copy is restricted to in-frame clones and leaves out a portion. V, J and clone size were drawn from that table, and D and trimming were deduced from the DNA. The profile shows some 2,000,000 clones, roughly 94% of them singletons. The CDR3 length is 16 residues. Trimming stripped 7 bases from V and 5 bases from J, with 20 bases between. Germline V lookup: CDR1 LNHDA, CDR2 SQIVND (reference sequence).

Material: naive CD4+ T cells sorted from blood. Subset: CD45RA+ positively selected. The V call is TRBV19, the J call TRBJ1-4; possible D gene TRBD1, 5 bases. The sequence derives from a man younger than 30 in good health. In DNA, the CDR3 is TGTGCCAGTACAAGAGAATCCGGCAGGGTAAATGAAAAACTGTTTTTT. As protein: CASTRESGRVNEKLFF.